The 21 T cell receptor beta chains reported below all come from one sample, sequenced in a study of Ad26.COV2.S vaccination and SARS-CoV-2 variants. TCRdb keeps only in-frame clones here, not all; method: immunoSEQ multiplex PCR. The data show roughly 400,000 clones, roughly 90% seen once. Indicated treatment: over 15 received Ad26.COV2.S at low or high dose, single or two shots; about 5 received placebo; per-sample allocation not given. Specimen acquisition occurred on day 63 following the initial vaccine or placebo injection. The sample consisted of peripheral blood, taken in a trial of Ad26.COV2.S vaccine versus placebo. The receptors derive from a person aged 18-60 years who received the Ad26.COV2.S COVID-19 vaccine or a placebo.

The V call is TRBV25-1, the J call TRBJ1-1; D remains unclear. V lost 5 bases, J lost 4 bases, and 14 bases lay in between. Germline-derived CDR1 and CDR2 are MGHDK and SYGVNS. The CDR3 is made up of 14 amino acids. The CDR3 sequence: CASSRGFGSTEAFF. CDR3 bases: TGTGCCAGCAGTCGTGGATTCGGGAGCACTGAAGCTTTCTTT.

The chain combines TRBV7-3 with TRBJ2-5; 13 bases align to TRBD2. V was pared by 5 bases and J by 5 bases, with 5 bases of the junction left unmatched. CDR1 is SGHTA and CDR2 is FQGTGA in the germline V gene. This CDR3 has 15 amino acids. The chain's CDR3 is CASSTGTSGTETQYF. The CDR3 DNA reads TGTGCCAGCAGCACCGGGACTAGCGGGACGGAGACCCAGTACTTC.

The chain couples TRBV27 to TRBJ1-2; D perhaps matches TRBD1 (5 bases). From germline, CDR1 is MNHEY and CDR2 SMNVEV (reference sequence). Trimming took 5 bases from V and 4 from J, leaving 17 bases between them. The CDR3 covers 15 residues. The CDR3 region has the DNA TGTGCCAGCAGTCCACTCCAGGGTACCTCCTATGGCTACACCTTC. This encodes CASSPLQGTSYGYTF.

This clone was seen only once. The J gene is TRBJ2-7, the V gene TRBV28, with 7 bases matching TRBD1. The CDR3 length is 12 residues. Trimming took 5 bases from V and 6 from J; bases not matched to a gene: 4. CDR1 and CDR2 (germline): MDHEN, SYDVKM. The DNA of the CDR3 is TGTGCCAGCAGTCAAAGGACAGGCGAGCAGTACTTC. Encoded protein: CASSQRTGEQYF.

The chain recombines TRBV9 with TRBJ2-1, with 7 bases identical to TRBD1. Looked up from germline, CDR1 is SGDLS and CDR2 is YYNGEE. The CDR3 consists of 14 residues. Losses at the gene ends were 4 bases for V and 10 bases for J; bases not matched to a gene: 11. The CDR3 bases are TGTGCCAGCAGCCCGCTGACAGGGACGGAGGAGCAGTTCTTC. Encoded protein: CASSPLTGTEEQFF.

The rearrangement joins TRBV15 to TRBJ1-1; D is undetermined. Per the germline V gene, CDR1 is LNHNV and CDR2 is YYDKDF (reference sequence). The CDR3 length is 15 residues. The germline V and J ends were trimmed by 4 bases and 1 base, with 13 bases remaining between them. The CDR3 DNA is TGTGCCACCAGCAAAGCCTTAGGGCAGAACACTGAAGCTTTCTTT. Protein: CATSKALGQNTEAFF.

This chain joins TRBV5-1 and TRBJ1-1; weak D call: TRBD1 (5 bases). V was shortened by 4 bases and J by 5 bases, with 12 bases between the two germline ends. The CDR3 runs 13 residues. In germline, CDR1 is SGHRS, CDR2 YFSETQ. The CDR3 DNA sequence: TGCGCCAGCAGCCCAGAGAGGGGTACTGAAGCTTTCTTT. It encodes CASSPERGTEAFF.

The chain is built from TRBV4-3 and TRBJ2-7, with TRBD2 as a possible D gene (6 bases). The CDR3 is 14 amino acids. Trimming removed 0 bases at V and 7 bases at J, with 13 bases between. Germline assignment: CDR1 LGHNA and CDR2 YSLEER. In DNA, the CDR3 is TGCGCCAGCAGCCAAGATCGAATAGCGGCGGAGCAGTACTTC. Protein: CASSQDRIAAEQYF.

The chain joins TRBV24-1 to TRBJ2-2; perhaps TRBD2 as D (5 bases). V lost 5 bases, J lost 4 bases, and 10 bases lay in between. CDR1 and CDR2 from the germline V gene are KGHDR and SFDVKD. CDR3 length: 14 amino acids. The CDR3 DNA sequence: TGTGCCACCAGTGCACTAGACCGCACCGGGGAGCTGTTTTTT. Translation gives CATSALDRTGELFF.

The chain employs TRBV6-5 and TRBJ2-6, with D unresolved. The CDR3 is 16 amino acids. Germline V lookup: CDR1 MNHEY, CDR2 SVGAGI. V was pared by 2 bases and J by 2 bases, with 10 bases between. The CDR3 DNA reads TGTGCCAGCAGTTACATCTTGGTGGCTGGGGCCAACGTCCTGACTTTC. Translating gives CASSYILVAGANVLTF.

The chain uses TRBV20-1 and TRBJ2-3; 8 bases fit TRBD2. This CDR3 has 15 amino acids. The germline V gene has CDR1 DFQATT and CDR2 SNEGSKA (reference sequence). Losses at the gene ends were 3 bases for V and 7 bases for J; bases not matched to a gene: 12. The CDR3 here is CSASPVGGRRNTQYF. CDR3 DNA sequence: TGCAGTGCTAGTCCCGTCGGCGGGAGGAGGAATACGCAGTATTTT.

The chain is built from TRBV28 and TRBJ2-4; TRBD2 agrees at 9 bases. Germline assignment: CDR1 MDHEN and CDR2 SYDVKM. V lost 6 bases, J lost 1 base, and 13 bases stayed unmatched. CDR3 size: 18 residues. This chain's CDR3 is CASSPPGTSSRAKNIQYF. As DNA, the CDR3 is TGTGCCAGCAGCCCGCCCGGGACTAGCTCGAGGGCCAAAAACATTCAGTACTTC.

This chain joins TRBV21-1 and TRBJ2-5; the table calls TRBD2, which could not be checked here. TRBV21-1 is assigned pseudogene status. The CDR3 extends over 13 amino acids. The chain's CDR3 is CASSKGGQETQYF. In DNA form, the CDR3 reads TGTGCCAGCAGCAAGGGGGGCCAAGAGACCCAGTACTTC.

The chain employs TRBV6-6 and TRBJ2-7, with D perhaps matching TRBD2 (6 bases). V lost 2 bases and J 4 bases, leaving 12 bases between the germline ends. CDR1 is MNHNY, CDR2 SVGAGI, per germline (reference sequence). The CDR3 runs to 14 residues. This CDR3 reads CASSYRRESYEQYF. The CDR3 bases are TGTGCCAGCAGTTACCGCCGGGAGTCTTACGAGCAGTACTTC.

This sequence joins TRBV28 and TRBJ2-1; no firm D call. This CDR3 region has 12 residues. Germline CDR1 and CDR2: MDHEN and SYDVKM. V was cut by 3 bases and J by 1 base, with 1 base left in between. The CDR3, as DNA: TGTGCCAGCAGTTTGTCCTACAATGAGCAGTTCTTC. Amino acid sequence: CASSLSYNEQFF.

In nucleotides, the CDR3 is TGTGCCAGCAGCACCGGCGGCGGGGGTCAATACACAGATACGCAGTATTTT. It codes for CASSTGGGGQYTDTQYF. This rearrangement joins TRBV5-4 to TRBJ2-3; 7 positions agree with TRBD2. V shed 4 bases, J shed 2 bases, and the junction held 13 bases outside the gene matches. The CDR3 length is 17 residues. The germline V gene has CDR1 SGHNT and CDR2 YYREEE (reference sequence).

This clone appeared a single time. The chain uses TRBV3-1 (or the pseudogene TRBV3-2) and TRBJ2-3; 9 bases match TRBD2. With V trimmed by 0 bases and J by 6 bases, 4 bases remained unmatched. This CDR3 has 15 amino acids. CDR1 is LGHDT, CDR2 YNNKEL, per germline (reference sequence). The CDR3 region is CASSQDGLAGDTQYF. CDR3 sequence (DNA): TGTGCCAGCAGCCAAGATGGGCTAGCGGGGGATACGCAGTATTTT.

V gene TRBV27 combines with J gene TRBJ1-1; no firm D call. The germline V gene has CDR1 MNHEY and CDR2 SMNVEV (reference sequence). The CDR3 covers 15 residues. V was cut by 2 bases and J by 4 bases, with 14 bases left in between. The CDR3 spells CASSLIGGGFTEAFF. The CDR3 DNA sequence: TGTGCCAGCAGTTTAATTGGTGGAGGGTTCACTGAAGCTTTCTTT.

The chain is built from TRBV3-1 (or the pseudogene TRBV3-2) and TRBJ1-2; D remains unclear. Per the germline V gene, CDR1 is LGHDT and CDR2 is YNNKEL (reference sequence). CDR3 length: 13 residues. V lost 4 bases, J lost 0 bases, and 6 bases lay in between. The CDR3 DNA reads TGTGCCAGCAGCCCAGAAGCTAACTATGGCTACACCTTC. Residues: CASSPEANYGYTF.

The chain has TRBV7-9 and TRBJ2-6; D unclear. CDR3 size: 18 residues. Trimming shortened V by 0 bases and J by 2 bases, and 14 bases separated the two germline ends. Germline CDR1 is SEHNR and CDR2 is FQNEAQ (reference sequence). CDR3 protein: CASSLASYRAPGANVLTF. The CDR3, as DNA: TGTGCCAGCAGCTTAGCAAGTTACCGGGCACCTGGGGCCAACGTCCTGACTTTC.

A few counts support this clone. The V gene is TRBV6-1, the J gene TRBJ2-5; 7 bases are shared with TRBD2. The V and J ends lost 1 base and 7 bases, in that order; junction bases with no gene match: 9. This CDR3 comprises 15 residues. Germline loops: CDR1 MNHNS, CDR2 SASEGT. The CDR3 bases are TGTGCCAGCAGTGAAGGTCGAGCGGGGAGCGGGACCCAGTACTTC. Its protein is CASSEGRAGSGTQYF.